This TCR beta chain was sequenced for a study of T cells after yellow fever vaccination. Turning to the study itself: In the case of low-cell-number fractions, SMART-Seq v4 Ultra Low Input was used for preparation. Broader study findings: A weaker secondary response peaked on day 5, the primary on day 15. Clonotypes found in both CD4 and CD8 compartments made up a small share.

TCR cDNA, made by 5'RACE template switching, carried an added universal primer site and UMIs. TCRdb passed the 5' RACE reads through MiXCR, listing each CDR3 protein once. The sample yields around 310,000 distinct CDR3 sequences, 3.5% to 4.5% seen once. This clonotype was seen at least ten times. Its specificity is unknown. This clonotype originated in a man aged 18 to 29 who received the YFV17D yellow fever vaccine. The sequences come from PBMCs, collected 5 days after the yellow fever booster vaccination.

The CDR3 nucleotides are TGTGCCAGCAGATCAGGGGTTAGCAATCAGCCCCAGCATTTT. Translated: CASRSGVSNQPQHF. The chain has TRBV27 and TRBJ1-5; tentative D call: TRBD1 (6 bases). The CDR3 is made up of 14 amino acids. Between the trimmed V and J ends, which lost 6 bases and 0 bases, there was a span of 9 bases. CDR1 and CDR2 from the germline V gene are MNHEY and SMNVEV (reference sequence).